Shown below are 26 T cell receptor beta chains from a single sample sequenced in a study of T-cell reconstitution after alpha-beta-depleted transplantation in children. TCRbeta library preparation incorporated unique molecular identifiers. TCRdb re-called the PCR reads through MiXCR, storing one row per CDR3 protein. The data contain roughly 500,000 distinct CDR3 sequences, over 9.5% of them singletons. Sequencing used PBMCs, obtained before TCRalphabeta/CD19-depleted stem cell transplant. Source of these receptors: a child between 2 and 9 years old with inherited bone marrow failure, due to receive a stem cell transplant.

This clonotype was seen many times. The chain has TRBV5-1 and TRBJ2-2; TRBD2 agrees at 7 bases. Germline V lookup: CDR1 SGHRS, CDR2 YFSETQ. This CDR3 is 17 amino acids long. V lost 4 bases to trimming and J lost 5 bases; unmatched junction nucleotides: 14. The CDR3 sequence: CASSPAGSGGWTGELFF. The CDR3 nucleotides are TGCGCCAGCAGCCCGGCGGGGTCGGGAGGATGGACCGGGGAGCTGTTTTTT.

This clonotype was seen at least ten times. The CDR3 loop reads CASSTPQGARSYGYTF. The CDR3, as DNA: TGTGCCAGCAGTACCCCGCAGGGGGCGCGGTCCTATGGCTACACCTTC. The rearrangement joins TRBV6-1 to TRBJ1-2; 8 bases agree with TRBD1. The CDR3 is 16 amino acids. In germline, CDR1 is MNHNS, CDR2 SASEGT. J was trimmed by 4 bases and V by 5 bases; bases with no gene match: 12.

This clonotype showed up many times. The chain is built from TRBV4-3 and TRBJ2-1; 8 bases are a match to TRBD2. Per germline, CDR1 LGHNA and CDR2 YSLEER. The CDR3 runs to 19 residues. V was pared by 1 base and J by 5 bases, with 16 bases of the junction left unmatched. The CDR3 region is CASSQGPLGGTSLNNEQFF. CDR3 nucleotides: TGCGCCAGCAGCCAAGGGCCCCTCGGCGGGACTAGTTTAAACAATGAGCAGTTCTTC.

This clonotype was seen ten or more times. DNA of the CDR3: TGCAGCGTCGCTACCACCGCCAGCACAGATACGCAGTATTTT. Translating gives CSVATTASTDTQYF. The rearrangement joins TRBV29-1 to TRBJ2-3, with D hard to call. The CDR3 covers 14 residues. V lost 6 bases and J lost 0, with 13 bases in between. Germline values: CDR1 SQVTM, CDR2 ANQGSEA.

The gene calls are TRBV7-8 and TRBJ2-3; 8 bases match TRBD2. The CDR3 covers 15 residues. From germline, CDR1 is SGHVS and CDR2 FQNEAQ. J was trimmed by 9 bases and V by 1 base; bases with no gene match: 9. CDR3 region: CASSLVPAGEGTQYF. The DNA for the CDR3 is TGTGCCAGCAGCTTAGTCCCAGCGGGAGAGGGCACGCAGTATTTT.

This clonotype has at least ten counts. The chain uses TRBV10-3 and TRBJ2-1; no clear D. The V and J ends lost 4 bases and 0 bases respectively, with 10 bases between them. Germline CDR1 is ENHRY and CDR2 is SYGVKD. The CDR3 loop spans 15 amino acids. CDR3 nucleotides: TGTGCCATCAGTGCGGTAGGTAGCTCCTACAATGAGCAGTTCTTC. Its protein is CAISAVGSSYNEQFF.

In the case of this clonotype: Given a much more abundant clone one base away, this may be a read error. The V gene is TRBV5-1, the J gene TRBJ1-1; TRBD1 might be the D (6 bases). CDR3 size: 15 residues. The V and J ends lost 4 bases and 10 bases respectively, with 23 bases between them. Germline V gene sequence: CDR1 SGHRS, CDR2 YFSETQ. In DNA, the CDR3 is TGCGCCAGCAGCACAACCCCAGGGGTAAGCCCTGGAGCTTTCTTT. Translation: CASSTTPGVSPGAFF.

This clonotype appeared many times. V gene TRBV5-6 combines with J gene TRBJ1-1; the D gene is possibly TRBD1 (5 bases). Trimming took off 1 base at V and 8 bases at J, with 12 bases between the two ends. The CDR3 totals 13 residues. Germline V gives CDR1 SGHDT, CDR2 YYEEEE. The DNA for the CDR3 is TGTGCCAGCAGCTTGCCGAGGGACGCCGAAGCTTTCTTT. Translated, it gives CASSLPRDAEAFF. The full variable domain, with the rest looked up from reference TRBV5-6 and TRBJ1-1, is DAGVTQSPTHLIKTRGQQVTLRCSPKSGHDTVSWYQQALGQGPQFIFQYYEEEERQRGNFPDRFSGHQFPNYSSELNVNALLLGDSALYLCASSLPRDAEAFFGQGTRLTVV.

V usage is TRBV15 and J usage is TRBJ2-1, with 8 bases identical to TRBD2. Germline-derived CDR1 and CDR2 are LNHNV and YYDKDF (reference sequence). The CDR3 is made up of 17 amino acids. V lost 3 bases and J lost 4; bases outside the gene matches: 11. The CDR3 here is CATSRSTGTRAYNEQFF. In DNA form, the CDR3 reads TGTGCCACCAGCAGGTCCACCGGGACTAGAGCATACAATGAGCAGTTCTTC.

This clonotype showed up many times. V is TRBV4-3 and J is TRBJ1-1, with TRBD1 as a possible D gene (6 bases). The V and J ends lost 1 base and 1 base respectively, with 13 bases between them. The CDR3 covers 16 residues. Germline lookup yields CDR1 LGHNA and CDR2 YSLEER. This CDR3 reads CASSQGGGRTNTEAFF. CDR3 in DNA: TGCGCCAGCAGCCAAGGAGGGGGTCGGACGAACACTGAAGCTTTCTTT.

At least ten counts were recorded for this clonotype. The chain employs TRBV7-9 and TRBJ2-7, with 8 bases fitting TRBD2. This CDR3 comprises 14 residues. CDR1 is SEHNR and CDR2 is FQNEAQ in the germline V gene (reference sequence). V was clipped by 6 bases and J by 3 bases; unmatched bases: 7. As DNA, the CDR3 is TGTGCCAGCAGAGAAGCGGGAGAAAGCTACGAGCAGTACTTC. Its protein product is CASREAGESYEQYF.

Details on this clonotype: The germline gene is not matched at one end of the junction; a read error may be the cause. This chain uses TRBV5-1 with TRBJ2-1; weak D call: TRBD2 (5 bases). CDR1 and CDR2 (germline): SGHRS, YFSETQ. The CDR3 runs 16 residues. CDR3 nucleotide sequence: TGCGCCAGCAGCGTCGGGAACCCCCCTTTTTACAATCAGCAGTTCTTC. The encoded protein is CASSVGNPPFYNQQFF.

The chain employs TRBV4-3 and TRBJ1-2, with D possibly TRBD1 on 5 matching bases. The V gene's germline CDR1 is LGHNA and CDR2 YSLEER. Trimming took off 0 bases at V and 8 bases at J, with 16 bases between the two ends. This CDR3 has 15 residues. The CDR3 here is CASSQDSRGPGGYTF. The CDR3 DNA follows: TGCGCCAGCAGCCAAGATTCGCGGGGACCAGGCGGCTACACCTTC.

This clonotype was counted between two and nine times. V usage is TRBV6-2 or TRBV6-3 and J usage is TRBJ2-1; 10 bases agree with TRBD2. The CDR3 extends over 14 amino acids. Unmatched junction bases numbered 12, after V lost 6 bases and J lost 13 bases. Germline CDR1 is MNHEY and CDR2 is SVGEGT. The CDR3 region has the DNA TGTGCCAGCAGCAACTCCAGGTCTAGCGGGGGACAGTTCTTC. It yields the protein CASSNSRSSGGQFF.

Concerning this clonotype: At one end, the junction sequence differs from germline, possibly due to a read error. The gene calls are TRBV20-1 and TRBJ2-2; maybe TRBD2 (6 bases). Germline CDR1 reads DFQATT; CDR2 reads SNEGSKA (reference sequence). This CDR3 region has 14 residues. The CDR3 bases are TGCGGTGCTAAGGCGGGATCGAACACCGGGGAGCTGTTTTTT. This gives the protein CGAKAGSNTGELFF.

This clonotype has more than one count but fewer than ten. The chain links TRBV27 to TRBJ2-7; either TRBD1 or TRBD2 may supply D (5 bases each). Germline assignment: CDR1 MNHEY and CDR2 SMNVEV (reference sequence). The CDR3 runs to 11 residues. The ends were cut back, 9 bases at V and 5 bases at J, with 11 bases in the middle. The CDR3: CASLRGDEQYF. DNA for the CDR3: TGTGCCAGTCTAAGGGGAGACGAGCAGTACTTC.

Ten or more counts support this clonotype. This chain links TRBV2 with TRBJ2-5; TRBD1 matches 7 bases. The CDR3 spans 14 residues. From germline, CDR1 is SNHLY and CDR2 FYNNEI. With 5 bases clipped from V and 1 base from J, the junction kept 4 bases outside the gene matches. CDR3 sequence: CASSPGQTQETQYF. CDR3 sequence (DNA): TGTGCCAGCAGTCCGGGACAGACCCAAGAGACCCAGTACTTC.

J is TRBJ2-2 and V is TRBV20-1, with TRBD1 as a possible D gene (6 bases). The CDR3 sequence is 16 residues long. From germline, CDR1 is DFQATT and CDR2 SNEGSKA (reference sequence). Trimming took off 3 bases at V and 0 bases at J, with 14 bases between the two ends. In DNA form, the CDR3 reads TGCAGTGCTAGGGTGCCAGGGGCCCCGAACACCGGGGAGCTGTTTTTT. The encoded protein is CSARVPGAPNTGELFF.

This clonotype was recorded many times. The genes are TRBV24-1 and TRBJ2-3; D is perhaps TRBD2 (6 bases). V shed 0 bases and J shed 7 bases, with 25 bases lying between them. This CDR3 is built from 19 residues. From germline, CDR1 is KGHDR and CDR2 SFDVKD. DNA for the CDR3: TGTGCCACCAGTGATTTGCCCTGGCGGGGACGGTACAAAGAGAATACGCAGTATTTT. This sequence encodes CATSDLPWRGRYKENTQYF.

In this sample, this clonotype turned up a few times. This may arise from a read error, as a much more abundant clone is one base away. The chain carries TRBV12-3 or TRBV12-4 and TRBJ2-3; 7 bases match TRBD1. The CDR3 spans 16 residues. J gave up 11 bases and V 1 base, and 15 bases lay outside the gene matches. CDR3 amino acids: CASSLGAGTAGLKQYF. DNA of the CDR3: TGTGCCAGCAGTTTAGGGGCAGGGACAGCCGGGCTCAAGCAGTATTTT.

This clonotype has a count of ten or more. This chain connects TRBV12-3 or TRBV12-4 to TRBJ1-1, with no clear D. Trimming removed 1 base from V and 2 bases from J, with 8 bases in between. The CDR3 is 14 amino acids. CDR3 DNA: TGTGCCAGCAGTTTAGTTGAGGGCAACACTGAAGCTTTCTTT. This encodes CASSLVEGNTEAFF.

This clonotype has ten or more counts. The CDR3 DNA sequence: TGTGCCTGGAGTGAGATCACAGATACGCAGTATTTT. Amino acids: CAWSEITDTQYF. The chain joins TRBV30 to TRBJ2-3; no firm D call. The CDR3 spans 12 residues. The ends were cut back, 1 base at V and 2 bases at J, with 4 bases in the middle. The germline gives CDR1 GTSNPN, CDR2 SVGIG (reference sequence).

This clonotype was seen ten or more times. The chain joins TRBV4-3 to TRBJ2-1; 9 nucleotides align to TRBD2. With V trimmed by 4 bases and J by 3 bases, 7 bases remained unmatched. This CDR3 has 16 amino acids. Looked up from germline, CDR1 is LGHNA and CDR2 is YSLEER. The CDR3 DNA sequence: TGCGCCAGCAGCCTACAGTCTAGCGGGGACTACAATGAGCAGTTCTTC. It is translated as CASSLQSSGDYNEQFF.

Ten or more counts support this clonotype. This chain connects TRBV6-1 to TRBJ1-2; possible D gene TRBD1, 6 bases. The CDR3 contains 15 residues. V was cut by 6 bases and J by 4 bases, with 18 bases left in between. CDR1 is MNHNS, CDR2 SASEGT, per germline. This CDR3 is CASSSGTPGSYGYTF. CDR3 bases: TGTGCCAGCAGCTCAGGGACACCAGGGAGCTATGGCTACACCTTC.

In its sample, this clonotype was seen a few times. The chain uses TRBV11-2 and TRBJ2-7; the D gene is possibly TRBD2 (7 bases). V lost 5 bases and J 6 bases, leaving 26 bases between the germline ends. The CDR3 runs 17 residues. CDR1 is SGHAT and CDR2 is FQNNGV in the germline V gene. DNA for the CDR3: TGTGCCAGCAGCCCCCAGGGGTGGAGGAGGGGGGGAGGCGAGCAGTACTTC. Protein product: CASSPQGWRRGGGEQYF. Full variable domain (remainder filled in from reference TRBV11-2 and TRBJ2-7): EAGVAQSPRYKIIEKRQSVAFWCNPISGHATLYWYQQILGQGPKLLIQFQNNGVVDDSQLPKDRFSAERLKGVDSTLKIQPAKLEDSAVYLCASSPQGWRRGGGEQYFGPGTRLTVT.

This clonotype came up once. Possible read error: a much larger clone is one base away. The chain joins TRBV4-1 to TRBJ2-7; D perhaps matches TRBD1 (6 bases). The V and J ends lost 4 bases and 3 bases respectively, with 13 bases between them. The CDR3 consists of 14 residues. The germline gives CDR1 MGHRA, CDR2 YSYEKL. The CDR3 nucleotides read TGCGCCAGCAGCCCTGTGGGGGCAAACTACGAGCAGTACTTC. Protein product: CASSPVGANYEQYF.